This T cell receptor (beta chain) was identified during a study of cytomegalovirus exposure and HLA in healthy donors (dated by TCRdb to about 2017). The study in broad terms: In an earlier analysis of 450 to 750 of the donors, 250 to 350 Gb of sequence data and 90 million to 130 million unique TCR beta sequences from about 179 million T cells were reported. An early release covering roughly 600 HLA-typed donors comprised 250 to 350 gigabases of sequencing data and around 80 million unique TCR sequences. Of the 300 to 500 genotyped donors, 75% to 85% were placed in the genetic ancestry cluster associated with self-reported Caucasian donors. The study aimed to test whether cataloging public T cell receptors could reveal signatures of past pathogen exposure. The T cell repertoires of 666 subjects were profiled by immunosequencing and related to cytomegalovirus serostatus. In addition to the first cohort of 666 subjects, a separate validation cohort of approximately 130 different subjects was used. To predict cytomegalovirus infection status, the study brought together high-throughput TCR immunosequencing, statistical association of individual TCRs with disease status, and machine learning. In a later analysis, previously published TCR beta repertoires from 666 donors were re-analyzed and high-resolution HLA genotyping was added so that TCR occurrence patterns could be studied. The later analysis used no new phenotypic data to find candidate immune exposures, relying instead on TCR beta sequences and their occurrence across donors. In an earlier analysis of 587 of the donors, high-throughput TCR beta sequencing was used to judge whether each TCR beta V gene segment behaved as functional or pseudogenic. Donor age, sex, ethnicity and CMV serostatus were collected together with the repertoire data. A later genetic analysis used genome-wide SNP genotypes for about three fifths of the 666 donors, treating that subset as a discovery cohort. Every discovery cohort repertoire had been produced on one sequencing platform. HLA typing included class I and class II loci at four-digit resolution. Typing coverage varied by locus: about 620-640 donors for A, B, C, DRB1 and DQB1; around 560 for DQA1; around 610 for DPA1; some 470 for DPB1. About five DR-DQ haplotypes were treated as single units for association and clustering because of strong linkage in the cohort. Across some 400 genotyped donors of the cohort, an average of 235,054 unique TCR beta nucleotide sequences per donor were sequenced, and approximately 17% of those sequences were non-productive. Broader findings and caveats from the paper: In this cohort, only TCR beta chains were sequenced, and detectable features were limited by the absence of alpha or paired-chain data. In a later genetic analysis, fewer N-insertions in productive TCRs were reported among donors in an Asian-associated ancestry cluster than the roughly 710-donor mean. For the cohort, immune exposure information was limited to CMV serostatus. In vitro tests confirmed that a few of the cytomegalovirus-associated TCR beta chains recognize cytomegalovirus antigens. The 87-base-pair reads could not distinguish some IMGT-functional V segments, including TRBV6-2 and TRBV6-3, so those segments were excluded. An association between a missense DCLRE1C variant and V-gene and J-gene trimming of TCR beta chains was found in a later genetic analysis and replicated in an independent cohort. In a later analysis, HLA-associated TCR beta chains were found to be more clonally expanded and to have lower generation probabilities than equally common non-associated chains. Because HLA typing was unavailable for some donors at each locus, only the typed subset was used in association tests. The study gave a list of 150 to 200 TCR beta chains associated with cytomegalovirus. In a later analysis, the rate of TCR association differed among HLA loci, with DRB1 alleles having the most associated TCRs and HLA-C alleles having the fewest. An earlier analysis of several hundred of the donors showed that most TCR beta V segments appeared in productive rearrangements either about 90% or about 30% of the time, which broadly matched IMGT annotations. Roughly uniform sequencing depth across donors was assumed in presence/absence analyses, although this assumption may not hold. The classifier was reported to diagnose cytomegalovirus status with high specificity and sensitivity in both the original cohort and the validation cohort. According to a later analysis, parvovirus B19, influenza, CMV and Epstein-Barr virus appeared linked to several top co-occurrence clusters. In a later analysis, 16,951 TCR beta sequences were associated with specific HLA alleles at a false discovery rate of 0.05. A cluster of highly shared sequence variants was judged likely to represent a technical artifact of the sequencing pipeline. Correlated functional status among segregating V segments might reflect linkage disequilibrium, but an unknown experimental factor could not be ruled out. A further reported finding was that TCR beta sequences accurately predicted the HLA-A and HLA-B alleles for most subjects in the first cohort. Across donors, most TCR sequences were observed very rarely, whereas some public TCRs were present in many individuals. According to the authors, the approach could potentially be generalized to other disease states and immunological phenotypes. According to a later analysis, most CMV-associated TCR beta chains appeared to be HLA-restricted, and the HLA associations seemed to be driven largely by CMV exposure. Because counts were too low, approximately 18 rarely observed V segments, including chromosome 9 orphons, were excluded from the earlier analysis of a few hundred of the donors. When HLA alleles, especially DR and DQ, strongly co-occurred, attributing TCR associations to individual alleles was difficult.

The cohort was made up of under 800 healthy bone marrow donors. All cohort members were sampled while nominally healthy, although unrecorded immune exposures were likely present. The donor was CMV seropositive and was included in the group of approximately 300 seropositive cohort members. Each donor provided a peripheral blood sample, and peripheral blood mononuclear cells were used for TCR beta sequencing. Genomic DNA extraction from the blood cell samples was performed with the Qiagen DNeasy Blood Extraction Kit. Relative to germline, V is missing 1 base and J is missing 0 bases, with 4 bases of the junction outside any gene match. Its CDR3 holds 17 amino acids, cysteine through phenylalanine. CDR3 DNA is the only sequence kept; it has 51 bases, read in frame from the first base. CDR1 is given as LGHNT and CDR2 as FRNRAP, both from the germline V gene. The protocol used for the library was the immunoSEQ multiplex PCR assay. For the multiplex PCR, a mixture combining 60 forward primers for TCR Vbeta segments and 13 reverse primers for TCR Jbeta segments was used. A multiplex PCR assay on genomic DNA amplified the CDR3 region of rearranged TCR beta genes. The Illumina HiSeq System was used to sequence the amplified TCR beta libraries as 87-base-pair reads. On the authors' methods: Across the 600 to 700 repertoires, a later analysis counted 60 million to 90 million unique TCR beta chains, around 11 million of which were shared by at least two donors. Raw reads were error-corrected and collapsed into unique sequences by a nearest-neighbor algorithm in which closely related sequences were merged to remove PCR and sequencing errors. V, D and J gene segments were assigned by aligning CDR3 sequences to IMGT reference sequences. For a sequence to be retained, at least a six-nucleotide match to both a V gene segment and a J gene segment was required. Rearrangements were called productive when the CDR3 lacked stop codons and stayed in frame with V and J; all others were non-productive. Following IMGT convention, CDR3 was defined as the stretch from the second conserved V-encoded cysteine to the conserved J-encoded phenylalanine. The earlier analysis of 587 of the donors excluded sequences that lacked an unambiguous match to a single V gene segment. In an earlier analysis of a few hundred of the donors, V segments were called functional above 56.7% productive rearrangements and were called segregating when the between-donor standard deviation exceeded 5%. A statistical classification framework was built to diagnose cytomegalovirus status from the catalog of TCR beta chain sequences. In a later analysis, TCR nucleotide sequences were compared against IMGT/GENE-DB human TR gene sequences so that V and J genes could be assigned. A later analysis assigned CDR3 sequences and most-parsimonious VDJ recombination scenarios with the TCRdist pipeline. In a later analysis, every TCR beta chain was defined by the combination of its CDR3 amino acid sequence and its V-gene family, and reads without a unique V-gene family were dropped. As a way to deal with suspected cross-contamination and a sequencing artifact, a later analysis dropped hundreds of nucleotide sequences that were highly shared and had low generation probability. A later analysis calculated a clonal expansion index for each public chain from normalized within-repertoire ranks of inferred template counts. In a later analysis, generation probabilities were computed using a VDJ recombination model fitted to out-of-frame rearrangements, and the results were checked against IGoR. In a later analysis, hypergeometric tests were used to score TCR-TCR, TCR-HLA and TCR-CMV co-occurrence, with a repertoire-size bias correction applied to TCR pairs. To estimate false discovery rates, a later analysis permuted the HLA or CMV assignments 20 times. In a later analysis, co-occurring TCRs were grouped with DBSCAN, and TCRdist sequence similarity was added when clustering was performed within HLA-allele-positive subsets. Repertoires with fewer than 30,000 or more than 120,000 public chains, plus five repertoires with anomalous nucleotide sharing, were excluded from co-occurrence clustering. Held by TCRdb, this immuneACCESS table contains in-frame sequences only and omits some clones. Under half of the omission traces to an unresolved V gene where checked; the cause of the rest is unknown. V, J and clone size reflect that table, while D and trimming were determined from the DNA. In all, the sample holds about 120,000 clones, and roughly 82% of those were seen once. Just under 3% of the sample lies in the top ten.

This clone has just one count. Its cognate antigen has yet to be identified. One base away there is no much larger clone; base qualities are not given. Sequencing was performed on PBMCs. The receptor was derived from a woman between 40 and 55 years old in good health and CMV-seropositive. The rearrangement joined TRBV12-5 to TRBJ2-1; 9 bases in the middle match TRBD2. The nucleotide sequence is given as TGTGCTAGTGGTTTGGACACTAGCGGGCCCTCCTACAATGAGCAGTTCTTC. Translated, it gives CASGLDTSGPSYNEQFF.